This TCR beta chain was documented in a study of spatial heterogeneity in lung cancer. Turning to the study itself: The study observed each unique TCR and UMI combination more than ten times on average in raw reads.

This clonotype occurred many times. Germline V gene sequence: CDR1 LGHDT, CDR2 YNNKEL (reference sequence). Trimming took 3 bases from V and 3 from J; bases not matched to a gene: 4. The CDR3 length is 15 residues. Time point indicated: sample taken at primary tumor resection. TCR cDNA molecules each had a unique molecular identifier. TCRdb independently ran MiXCR on the 5' RACE reads; one entry per CDR3 protein. The sample lists tens of thousands of distinct CDR3 sequences; less than 9% were seen once. This chain joins TRBV3-1 and TRBJ2-5; 10 bases agree with TRBD1. The sequence came from a female donor with early-stage non-small cell lung cancer. The source was PBMCs, collected at surgery. The CDR3 sequence is CASSHPGTGEETQYF. CDR3 sequence (DNA): TGTGCCAGCAGCCATCCCGGGACAGGGGAAGAGACCCAGTACTTC.